This T cell receptor (beta chain) was retrieved from a study of shared clonotypes between healthy human individuals. The method was immunoSEQ multiplex PCR; TCRdb's version includes in-frame clones alone and lacks a portion of them. The sample lists 2 million to 2.5 million clones, approximately 96% seen once, with approximately 0.13% in the top ten. Worth noting for this clone: Its target is not known.

Study results and caveats: It was observed that 5% to 6.5% of naive CD4 clonotypes were shared across a handful of donors.

The sequencing input was naive CD4+ T cells sorted from blood. Subset here: CD45RA+ positively selected. The clonotype was recovered from a man aged 18 to 29 in good health.

This CDR3 reads CASSQVYTDTQYF. Here the CDR3 DNA reads TGCGCCAGCAGCCAAGTATACACAGATACGCAGTATTTT. V and J are TRBV4-1 and TRBJ2-3; D call uncertain. CDR1 is MGHRA and CDR2 is YSYEKL in the germline V gene. Deletions cut 1 base from V and 2 bases from J, with 4 bases between. This CDR3 spans 13 amino acids.